These 8 T cell receptor beta chains originate from one sample sequenced in a study of shared clonotypes between healthy human individuals. Measured with immunoSEQ multiplex PCR; TCRdb has only the in-frame clones, and not every one. This sample yields roughly 1,000,000 clones, of which approximately 80% are seen a single time; approximately 0.5% belongs to the top ten. Sequencing was performed on memory CD4+ T cells from PBMCs. Specified subset: CD45RA-negative fraction. These receptor sequences come from a man aged 18 to 30 in good health. Some clones in this sample may be carry-over from other donors' samples.

V gene TRBV5-6 combines with J gene TRBJ1-3, with D tentatively TRBD1 (5 bases). Trimming removed 2 bases at V and 0 bases at J, with 18 bases between. In germline, CDR1 is SGHDT, CDR2 YYEEEE. The CDR3 length is 18 residues. CDR3 in amino acids: CASSLFDGQLNSGNTIYF. The DNA for the CDR3 is TGTGCCAGCAGCTTATTCGACGGACAACTAAACTCTGGAAACACCATATATTTT.

This clone was counted between two and nine times. V usage is TRBV5-1 and J usage is TRBJ2-7, with 9 bases matching TRBD1. V trimming: 0 bases; J trimming: 7 bases; junction bases outside the gene matches: 8. Germline V lookup: CDR1 SGHRS, CDR2 YFSETQ. This CDR3 is 15 amino acids long. The CDR3 loop is CASSLVNRGPGEQYF. DNA for the CDR3: TGCGCCAGCAGCTTGGTAAACAGGGGGCCGGGGGAGCAGTACTTC. The entire variable domain, with the rest obtained from reference TRBV5-1 and TRBJ2-7, is as follows: KAGVTQTPRYLIKTRGQQVTLSCSPISGHRSVSWYQQTPGQGLQFLFEYFSETQRNKGNFPGRFSGRQFSNSRSEMNVSTLELGDSALYLCASSLVNRGPGEQYFGPGTRLTVT.

The chain carries TRBV28 and TRBJ1-2; 7 bases match TRBD1. The V gene's germline CDR1 is MDHEN and CDR2 SYDVKM. The junction had 10 bases not matched to a gene; V was cut back by 6 bases and J by 3 bases. The CDR3 consists of 15 residues. The CDR3 region is CASRLGTDSDYGYTF. The DNA for the CDR3 is TGTGCCAGCAGACTGGGGACAGATTCTGACTATGGCTACACCTTC.

The chain has TRBV10-1 and TRBJ2-3, with D perhaps TRBD1 (6 bases). The length of the CDR3 is 14 residues. Germline V gene sequence: CDR1 WNHNN, CDR2 SYGVQD (reference sequence). V was cut by 6 bases and J by 6 bases, with 16 bases left in between. The CDR3 is CASSPDWGQDTQYF. The CDR3 nucleotides read TGCGCCAGCAGCCCGGACTGGGGGCAGGATACGCAGTATTTT.

Concerning this clone itself: A much larger clone lies a single base off, so this may be a read error. The chain joins TRBV7-3 to TRBJ2-1, with D perhaps given as TRBD1 or TRBD2 (5 bases each). Germline CDR1 and CDR2: SGHTA and FQGTGA. The CDR3 length is 16 residues. Here the CDR3 reads CASSLGPAGSCNEQFF. Written as DNA, the CDR3 is TGTGCCAGCAGCCTGGGACCCGCCGGCTCCTGCAATGAGCAGTTCTTC.

The CDR3 region has the DNA TGCGCCAGCAGCCGGGACGGCGCTAACACCGGGGAGCTGTTTTTT. Translation: CASSRDGANTGELFF. The chain combines TRBV5-1 with TRBJ2-2; D may correspond to TRBD1 or TRBD2 (5 bases each). The length of the CDR3 is 15 residues. The V and J ends lost 4 bases and 2 bases respectively, with 12 bases between them. Germline V CDR1 and CDR2: SGHRS, YFSETQ.

CDR3 residues: CASTYAGTGGYEQYF. Written as DNA, the CDR3 is TGTGCCAGCACATACGCCGGGACAGGGGGGTACGAGCAGTACTTC. This chain links TRBV7-9 with TRBJ2-7, with 11 bases fitting TRBD1. The trim removed 7 bases at V and 4 bases at J, leaving 9 bases unmatched. The CDR3 totals 15 residues. The germline gives CDR1 SEHNR, CDR2 FQNEAQ (reference sequence). The full variable domain, rest sourced from reference TRBV7-9 and TRBJ2-7, is DTGVSQNPRHKITKRGQNVTFRCDPISEHNRLYWYRQTLGQGPEFLTYFQNEAQLEKSRLLSDRFSAERPKGSFSTLEIQRTEQGDSAMYLCASTYAGTGGYEQYFGPGTRLTVT.

The chain is built from TRBV10-3 and TRBJ2-7, with D possibly matching TRBD1 (7 bases). Trimming stripped 3 bases from V and 2 bases from J, with 20 bases between. In germline, CDR1 is ENHRY, CDR2 SYGVKD. This CDR3 contains 17 residues. The CDR3 region has the DNA TGTGCCATCAGTGATCGGCGGAGGGGGACAGATCCCTACGAGCAGTACTTC. Translation: CAISDRRRGTDPYEQYF.